The entry below describes one TCR beta chain. This clone was seen a few times. It lacks a known antigen. No qualities accompany the bases; no much larger clone lies one base away. The sample comes from a study of shared clonotypes between healthy human individuals (dated by TCRdb to about 2020). At the level of the whole study: A few men and two women, aged 18 to 49 years, made up the cohort. Between about 0.94 and 8.9 billion PBMCs per donor were obtained by leukapheresis. The study deeply sequenced blood TCR repertoires of five healthy adults to estimate repertoire size and the extent of clonotype sharing between individuals. To increase sequencing depth and limit assay-specific biases, TCR repertoire library preparation and sequencing were carried out by different laboratories using diverse techniques. For each donor, CD4 naive and CD4 memory were each given three plates, CD8 naive was given two plates, and CD8 memory was given one plate. The paper as a whole reports these results and caveats: Incomplete sequencing was indicated by rarefaction of sorted-subset datasets, despite the large sequencing depth. Sharing across a handful of donors was observed for 4.5% to 6.5% of naive CD4, less than 4% of naive CD8, 2% to 2.5% of memory CD4, and about 0.4% of memory CD8 clonotypes. Naive subsets generally had larger estimated clonotype richness than memory subsets did. Compared with non-shared clonotypes, the clonotypes found in all four sorted-subset donors had higher generation probabilities. Pairwise subsampling indicated that sequencing depth was expected to affect the degree of clonotype sharing among donors. The small number of donors limited the genetic and exposure-history diversity represented. Sampling was limited to blood, and TCR repertoires in tissue likely differ from TCR repertoires in blood.

Based on the germline V gene, the CDR1 and CDR2 sequences are SGHRS and YFSETQ. V and J are trimmed by 6 bases and 5 bases, and the gene matches miss 7 bases of the junction. The CDR3 numbers 13 residues from cysteine through phenylalanine. The only DNA kept is the CDR3, 39 bases in frame from the first base. Healthy HIV-negative adults with no recently reported acute infections or vaccinations were included as donors. All donors were Caucasian adults living in Nashville, Tennessee, USA. CD4+ T cells were enriched by magnetic negative selection, after which naive cells were positively selected on CD45RA and the negative fraction was taken as the memory subset. Blood was collected by leukapheresis, and PBMCs were isolated by Ficoll-Histopaque density gradient centrifugation and then cryopreserved in liquid nitrogen vapor phase. Analytical flow cytometry was used to check the purity and quantity of each magnetically sorted T cell population. Genomic DNA was isolated from every sorted fraction and measured by UV absorbance on a Nanodrop 2000c.

Using the deep immunoSEQ assay, TCR CDR3 regions were amplified from genomic DNA by multiplex PCR. Genomic DNA extracted from each cell subset was distributed evenly over all wells of several immunoSEQ 96-well plates, and each plate served as one replicate. For sorted subsets, approximately 200 ng of genomic DNA, equivalent to tens of thousands of T cell genomes, went into each replicate PCR. Purified libraries were quantified with a Qubit 3.0 fluorometer, sized on a Bioanalyzer 2100, and re-quantified with the KAPA Library Quantification kit. Every immunoSEQ 96-well plate was sequenced on a separate single-read 150-cycle Illumina NextSeq 550 flow cell. As for the authors' bioinformatics: Because the immunoSEQ output included only junctional sequences and no quality scores, the filtering could not be the same as the filtering used for full-length reads. To assign V/J genes and CDR3, sequences were annotated against IMGT germline references using PyIR, a Python wrapper for IgBLAST v1.9. Reads were filtered out if the reads had weak V/J assignments (E-value above 1e-6), no CDR3, stop codons, out-of-frame junctions, or ambiguous translated residues. A V3J clonotype was defined by an identical inferred V gene, J gene, and CDR3 amino acid sequence. Percentage overlap between repertoires was calculated by dividing the number of shared unique clonotypes by the size of the smaller repertoire. Richness of each repertoire was evaluated using RTK rarefaction, the Chao1 estimator, and Recon v2.1 estimates of unobserved clonotypes. Generation probabilities for all TCRbeta clonotypes obtained by the gDNA method from a handful of donors were computed using OLGA. TCRdb took this table from immuneACCESS and kept in-frame rearrangements with V and J called. Such tables lack part of the clones; where checked against another copy, unresolved V genes explain under half of the gap, and the rest is unexplained. The V and J calls and clone size are taken from that table; D and trimming were inferred from the DNA. This sample comprises approximately 1.1 million clones, around 78% of them detected only once. Roughly 0.56% of the sample belongs to the ten largest clones.

The sample consisted of memory CD4+ T cells from PBMCs. Read against the paper, the sample's cell subset or site label means: CD45RA-negative fraction. Here the chain combines TRBV5-1 and TRBJ1-1, with TRBD1 identical over 7 junction bases. The receptor was derived from a young man in good health. Some clones in this sample may be carry-over from other donors' samples. The encoded CDR3 is CASTSAGGTEAFF. The DNA sequence is TGCGCCAGCACTTCGGCAGGGGGGACTGAAGCTTTCTTT.